The present T cell receptor beta chain was sequenced within a study of blood T cell repertoires in COVID-19. Study context: Material from acute and convalescent COVID-19 was sourced from the United States, Italy and Spain.

This CDR3 has 15 amino acids. Germline V gene data show CDR1 as MNHEY and CDR2 as SVGAGI. The V end lost 2 bases, the J end lost 0 bases, and 9 bases lay between the germline ends. Original data processing: Estimated nucleated cell counts came from reference gene primer amplification. Using immunoSEQ multiplex PCR, the repertoire was profiled, and TCRdb retains in-frame clones only, with some absent. Clone size and the V and J calls come from that table; the DNA yielded D and trimming. The sample holds some 86,000 clones; 75% to 90% are singletons and the top ten take approximately 34%. This clonotype was sampled from a woman aged 80 or over with active or convalescent COVID-19. The specimen sequenced was peripheral blood. V and J are TRBV6-5 and TRBJ2-3; possibly TRBD2 for D (6 bases). The CDR3 DNA reads as TGTGCCAGCAGTTACACCCTAGCGAGCACAGATACGCAGTATTTT. Its protein is CASSYTLASTDTQYF.